This T cell receptor beta chain was captured in a study of blood T cells in healthy people across ages. A sample-barcoded 5' primer and a J-beta primer mix were used in a second PCR of roughly 7 to 12 cycles. Every single cDNA molecule received a tag from a template-switch adaptor with 12 random nucleotides. One entry per CDR3 protein results from TCRdb running MiXCR on the 5' RACE reads. The table lists 500,000 to 650,000 distinct CDR3 sequences, about 26% of them singletons. Only a few counts were recorded for this clonotype. Its target is unknown. The CDR3 extends over 12 amino acids. Between the trimmed V and J ends, which lost 0 bases and 4 bases, there was a span of 1 base. Germline V gene data show CDR1 as KGHDR and CDR2 as SFDVKD. Whole-study findings and limits: There was a strong correlation between TCR beta diversity and naive T cell percentage. Compared with aged donors, long-lived donors showed fewer expanded clones, suggesting selection.

These same records also appear under a second study, on T cells of mothers and their children. That study reports: In the second PCR, M1S primer introduced barcodes and 2-4 random bases.

The sequenced sample was blood. This TCR came from a boy aged 2-15 years in good health. The rearrangement links TRBV24-1 to TRBJ2-3; D is uncertain. This CDR3 reads CATSDLSDTQYF. CDR3 bases: TGTGCCACCAGTGATTTGTCAGATACGCAGTATTTT.